The 7 T cell receptor beta chains presented below share a single source sample, sequenced in a study of T-cell reconstitution after alpha-beta-depleted transplantation in children. As it was prepared, the TCRbeta library received unique molecular identifiers. One entry per CDR3 protein, called by TCRdb with MiXCR from the PCR reads. This table holds 600,000 to 700,000 distinct CDR3 sequences, around 14% found once. The sample in question was PBMCs, obtained before TCRalphabeta/CD19-depleted stem cell transplant. Receptors were obtained from a girl aged 2-15 years with congenital amegakaryocytic thrombocytopenia, due to receive a stem cell transplant.

The table lists this clonotype with many counts. The V gene is TRBV5-1, the J gene TRBJ2-4; either TRBD1 or TRBD2 may fit D (5 bases each). The CDR3 extends over 12 amino acids. V lost 6 bases and J 6 bases, leaving 10 bases between the germline ends. Germline assignment: CDR1 SGHRS and CDR2 YFSETQ. The CDR3 loop reads CASKGTVNIQYF. As DNA, the CDR3 is TGCGCCAGCAAGGGGACCGTAAACATTCAGTACTTC.

This clonotype has at least ten counts. The genes are TRBV10-3 and TRBJ1-2; TRBD1 aligns across 7 bases. The CDR3 loop spans 14 amino acids. Trimming took 4 bases from V and 4 from J; bases not matched to a gene: 6. Germline loops: CDR1 ENHRY, CDR2 SYGVKD. The DNA of the CDR3 is TGTGCCATCAGTGGGACAGGAGGTACCTATGGCTACACCTTC. Residues: CAISGTGGTYGYTF.

This chain links TRBV7-7 with TRBJ2-5; no firm D call. V gave up 6 bases and J gave up 4 bases, with 9 bases separating them. Germline values: CDR1 SSHAT, CDR2 FNYEAQ (reference sequence). The CDR3 extends over 12 amino acids. The CDR3 reads CASRPPGETQYF. The CDR3 DNA follows: TGTGCCAGCAGACCTCCAGGAGAGACCCAGTACTTC.

This clonotype was counted at least ten times. This chain joins TRBV3-1 and TRBJ1-6, with 7 bases matching TRBD1. The CDR3 sequence is 15 residues long. CDR1 is LGHDT and CDR2 is YNNKEL in the germline V gene (reference sequence). V lost 4 bases to trimming and J lost 5 bases; unmatched junction nucleotides: 5. CDR3 coding DNA: TGTGCCAGCAGCCCTGGGACAGCTGATAATTCACCCCTCCACTTT. Translating it yields CASSPGTADNSPLHF.

This clonotype has more than one count but fewer than ten. The rearrangement links TRBV30 to TRBJ1-3, with no clear D. V shed 2 bases and J shed 9 bases, with 14 bases lying between them. The CDR3 loop spans 13 amino acids. Germline CDR1 is GTSNPN and CDR2 is SVGIG (reference sequence). This chain's CDR3 is CAWSLDGTGTIYF. In DNA, the CDR3 is TGTGCCTGGAGTTTGGACGGCACCGGCACCATATATTTT. Full variable domain (outside the CDR3, taken from reference TRBV30 and TRBJ1-3): SQTIHQWPATLVQPVGSPLSLECTVEGTSNPNLYWYRQAAGRGLQLLFYSVGIGQISSEVPQNLSASRPQDRQFILSSKKLLLSDSGFYLCAWSLDGTGTIYFGEGSWLTVV.

Ten or more counts support this clonotype. The rearrangement links TRBV4-1 to TRBJ1-6, with D maybe TRBD1 (5 bases). The CDR3 consists of 16 residues. Between the trimmed V and J ends, which lost 3 bases and 4 bases, there was a span of 13 bases. Germline V lookup: CDR1 MGHRA, CDR2 YSYEKL. The CDR3 loop is CASSHAGTAYNSPLHF. In nucleotides, the CDR3 is TGCGCCAGCAGCCATGCGGGGACGGCGTATAATTCACCCCTCCACTTT.

The table lists this clonotype with a few counts. The chain joins TRBV7-9 to TRBJ2-7; unclear D gene. The CDR3 loop spans 15 amino acids. Between the trimmed V and J ends, which lost 4 bases and 2 bases, there was a span of 15 bases. Germline CDR1 and CDR2: SEHNR and FQNEAQ (reference sequence). The CDR3 loop is CASSSREVLPYEQYF. In DNA, the CDR3 is TGTGCCAGCAGCTCAAGAGAGGTCCTACCCTACGAGCAGTACTTC.